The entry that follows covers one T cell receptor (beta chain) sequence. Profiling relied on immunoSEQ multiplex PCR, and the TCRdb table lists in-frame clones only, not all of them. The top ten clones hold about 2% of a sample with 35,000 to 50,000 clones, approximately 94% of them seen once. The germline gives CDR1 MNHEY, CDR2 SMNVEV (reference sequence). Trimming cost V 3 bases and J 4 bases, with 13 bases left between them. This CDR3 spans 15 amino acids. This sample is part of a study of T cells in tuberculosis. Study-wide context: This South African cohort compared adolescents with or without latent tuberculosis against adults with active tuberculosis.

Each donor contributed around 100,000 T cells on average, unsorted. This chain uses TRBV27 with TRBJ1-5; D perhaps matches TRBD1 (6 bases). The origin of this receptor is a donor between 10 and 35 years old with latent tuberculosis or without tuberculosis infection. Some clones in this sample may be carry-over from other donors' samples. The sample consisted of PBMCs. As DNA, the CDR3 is TGTGCCAGCAGTTTTTCATTTCAGGGGAATCAGCCCCAGCATTTT. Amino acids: CASSFSFQGNQPQHF.